These 3 T cell receptor beta chains came from one sample sequenced in a study of response to subunit inactivated influenza vaccine. TCRdb passed the RT-PCR reads through MiXCR, listing each CDR3 protein once. Among 400,000 to 550,000 distinct CDR3 sequences listed, over 25% were seen once. The sequencing used CD4+ T cells sorted from PBMCs, collected 5 days after vaccination. The receptors here all came from a man in his fifties who received an inactivated influenza vaccine.

This sequence joins TRBV7-9 and TRBJ1-1; possible D gene TRBD1, 6 bases. The CDR3 is 15 residues long. CDR1 and CDR2 from the germline V gene are SEHNR and FQNEAQ (reference sequence). The ends were cut back, 5 bases at V and 0 bases at J, with 13 bases in the middle. The CDR3 DNA sequence: TGTGCCAGCAGCCCCAGGGGCGCTTTGAACACTGAAGCTTTCTTT. Its protein product is CASSPRGALNTEAFF.

The chain has TRBV10-3 and TRBJ1-5, with D perhaps TRBD1 (6 bases). The ends were cut back, 5 bases at V and 9 bases at J, with 23 bases in the middle. Germline loops: CDR1 ENHRY, CDR2 SYGVKD. The CDR3 extends over 16 amino acids. The CDR3 region is CAISRVLGGFPGPQHF. Written as DNA, the CDR3 is TGTGCCATCAGTCGAGTCCTGGGGGGCTTCCCGGGGCCCCAGCATTTT.

This clonotype showed up just a few times. The V call is TRBV5-1, the J call TRBJ2-7, with 12 bases lining up with TRBD2. CDR3 length: 15 amino acids. Germline values: CDR1 SGHRS, CDR2 YFSETQ. V gave up 7 bases and J gave up 6 bases; unmatched junction bases: 11. CDR3 in DNA: TGCGCCAGCGCCTCGACGACTAGCGGGAGAGTCGAGCAGTACTTC. This codes for CASASTTSGRVEQYF.